The 27 T cell receptor beta chains given below trace back to one sample, sequenced in a study of blood T cell repertoires in COVID-19. The data were produced by immunoSEQ multiplex PCR, yet TCRdb's version contains in-frame clones alone and is incomplete. The sample shows about 110,000 clones, under 75% of them seen only once. Sequenced input: peripheral blood. The receptors shown here come from a woman aged 55-75 years with acute or convalescent COVID-19.

The chain couples TRBV25-1 to TRBJ1-5, with TRBD1 as a possible D gene (6 bases). Germline CDR1 and CDR2: MGHDK and SYGVNS. The CDR3 is made up of 17 amino acids. V was shortened by 5 bases and J by 1 base, with 18 bases between the two germline ends. The CDR3 sequence: CASSQPPIGQSNQPQHF. The CDR3 DNA reads as TGTGCCAGCAGTCAGCCGCCCATCGGACAGAGCAATCAGCCCCAGCATTTT.

The chain recombines TRBV10-3 with TRBJ2-5, with 10 bases matching TRBD2. This CDR3 contains 15 residues. Germline CDR1 ENHRY, CDR2 SYGVKD. Trimming at V came to 3 bases and at J to 5 bases, leaving 6 bases not matched to a gene. The CDR3 spells CAISEPAGGRETQYF. CDR3 DNA: TGTGCCATCAGTGAACCAGCGGGGGGGCGGGAGACCCAGTACTTC.

This rearrangement joins TRBV7-8 to TRBJ1-5; 7 nucleotides match TRBD1. This CDR3 comprises 15 residues. Per the germline V gene, CDR1 is SGHVS and CDR2 is FQNEAQ. V lost 1 base, J lost 9 bases, and 9 bases stayed unmatched. DNA of the CDR3: TGTGCCAGCAGCTTAGAAACAGGGGCCCGTAGGCCCCAGCATTTT. This codes for CASSLETGARRPQHF.

This rearrangement joins TRBV12-3 or TRBV12-4 to TRBJ2-7; 7 positions agree with TRBD1. V lost 8 bases, J lost 2 bases, and 6 bases stayed unmatched. This CDR3 is 13 amino acids long. The CDR3 protein is CASGPGQTYEQYF. The CDR3 nucleotides are TGTGCCAGCGGACCGGGACAGACCTACGAGCAGTACTTC.

The J gene is TRBJ1-1, the V gene TRBV6-1; tentatively, D is TRBD1 (6 bases). Germline V CDR1 and CDR2: MNHNS, SASEGT. The CDR3 runs to 15 residues. V lost 1 base and J lost 3, with 12 bases in between. CDR3 coding DNA: TGTGCCAGCAGTGAAGAACAGGGATTTTACACTGAAGCTTTCTTT. Translation: CASSEEQGFYTEAFF.

The rearrangement links TRBV2 to TRBJ2-1, with D perhaps TRBD1 (6 bases). Trimming removed 6 bases from V and 9 bases from J, with 15 bases in between. Germline V gene lookup returns CDR1 SNHLY and CDR2 FYNNEI. The CDR3 has 13 residues. The chain's CDR3 is CASSQDSYGEQFF. DNA of the CDR3: TGTGCCAGCAGCCAGGACAGTTACGGTGAGCAGTTCTTC.

A single count supports this clone. This chain joins TRBV10-3 and TRBJ1-6; tentatively, D is TRBD1 (6 bases). V lost 2 bases, J lost 14 bases, and 10 bases lay in between. This CDR3 region has 12 residues. Germline V gene sequence: CDR1 ENHRY, CDR2 SYGVKD. The CDR3 loop reads CAISETGHTLHF. DNA for the CDR3: TGTGCCATCAGTGAGACAGGGCACACCCTCCACTTT.

The chain carries TRBV30 and TRBJ2-6; TRBD1 aligns across 7 bases. This CDR3 has 15 residues. The trim removed 3 bases at V and 2 bases at J, leaving 4 bases unmatched. Looked up from germline, CDR1 is GTSNPN and CDR2 is SVGIG (reference sequence). CDR3 sequence: CAWSHDRAGANVLTF. The CDR3 DNA follows: TGTGCCTGGAGCCATGACAGGGCTGGGGCCAACGTCCTGACTTTC.

On this clone itself: Other DNA sequences of this sample code for an identical CDR3. The gene calls are TRBV12-5 and TRBJ1-2; 9 positions match TRBD1. Losses at the gene ends were 2 bases for V and 8 bases for J; bases not matched to a gene: 12. This CDR3 comprises 16 residues. CDR1 and CDR2 (germline): LGHNT, FRNRAP. The CDR3 region has the DNA TGTGCTAGTGGTTTGTCAAGGGGACAGGGACTCCGGGGCTACACCTTC. This codes for CASGLSRGQGLRGYTF. Drawing the rest from reference TRBV12-5 and TRBJ1-2, the complete variable domain is DARVTQTPRHKVTEMGQEVTMRCQPILGHNTVFWYRQTMMQGLELLAYFRNRAPLDDSGMPKDRFSAEMPDATLATLKIQPSEPRDSAVYFCASGLSRGQGLRGYTFGSGTRLTVV.

This chain joins TRBV19 and TRBJ2-5, with a weak D call TRBD1 (6 bases). CDR1 and CDR2 from the germline V gene are LNHDA and SQIVND (reference sequence). The CDR3 totals 13 residues. The ends were cut back, 0 bases at V and 12 bases at J, with 14 bases in the middle. CDR3 region: CASSIDRTAFKYF. DNA for the CDR3: TGTGCCAGTAGTATAGACCGGACAGCTTTCAAGTACTTC.

V and J are TRBV6-1 and TRBJ1-1, with TRBD1 matching 8 bases. This CDR3 has 14 residues. V lost 2 bases, J lost 8 bases, and 7 bases stayed unmatched. The germline CDR1 and CDR2 sequences are MNHNS and SASEGT. CDR3 region: CASSELGQGPEAFF. The CDR3 bases are TGTGCCAGCAGTGAACTTGGACAGGGCCCCGAAGCTTTCTTT.

The chain joins TRBV14 to TRBJ1-3, with a weak D call TRBD1 (6 bases). Trimming stripped 1 base from V and 11 bases from J, with 12 bases between. The germline V gene encodes CDR1 SGHDN and CDR2 FVKESK. The length of the CDR3 is 13 residues. The CDR3 bases are TGTGCCAGCAGCCAAGTTTTCGGGGGGCCCATATATTTT. Its protein is CASSQVFGGPIYF.

The chain links TRBV11-3 to TRBJ2-5; D is undetermined. V was shortened by 6 bases and J by 5 bases, with 19 bases between the two germline ends. The germline V gene encodes CDR1 SGHNT and CDR2 YENEEA. The CDR3 totals 15 residues. The DNA for the CDR3 is TGTGCCAGCAGGCAGTCCTCGGCGGTCGGGGAGACCCAGTACTTC. The encoded protein is CASRQSSAVGETQYF. Using reference TRBV11-3 and TRBJ2-5 for the parts outside the CDR3, the full variable domain is EAGVVQSPRYKIIEKKQPVAFWCNPISGHNTLYWYLQNLGQGPELLIRYENEEAVDDSQLPKDRFSAERLKGVDSTLKIQPAELGDSAVYLCASRQSSAVGETQYFGPGTRLLVL.

V and J are TRBV7-2 and TRBJ2-2; 10 nucleotides line up with TRBD1. This CDR3 is 16 amino acids long. The germline gives CDR1 SGHTA, CDR2 FQGNSA. The V and J ends lost 4 bases and 1 base, in that order; junction bases with no gene match: 3. In nucleotides, the CDR3 is TGTGCCAGCAGCTCCTGGACAGGGGGGAACACCGGGGAGCTGTTTTTT. Translated, it gives CASSSWTGGNTGELFF. Full variable domain (rest looked up from reference TRBV7-2 and TRBJ2-2): GAGVSQSPSNKVTEKGKDVELRCDPISGHTALYWYRQSLGQGLEFLIYFQGNSAPDKSGLPSDRFSAERTGGSVSTLTIQRTQQEDSAVYLCASSSWTGGNTGELFFGEGSRLTVL.

The chain employs TRBV7-9 and TRBJ2-7, with D possibly being TRBD1 (6 bases). Germline values: CDR1 SEHNR, CDR2 FQNEAQ (reference sequence). Trimming left V 8 bases short and J 0 bases short, with 8 bases between. The CDR3 contains 12 residues. CDR3 amino acids: CASGQSSYEQYF. DNA of the CDR3: TGTGCCAGCGGACAGAGCTCCTACGAGCAGTACTTC.

This chain uses TRBV9 with TRBJ1-2; 8 nucleotides match TRBD1. The CDR3 totals 15 residues. J was trimmed by 7 bases and V by 0 bases; bases with no gene match: 8. Per germline, CDR1 SGDLS and CDR2 YYNGEE. The CDR3 DNA reads as TGTGCCAGCAGCGTAGGGACAGGGAAAGAGTCTGGCTACACCTTC. It encodes CASSVGTGKESGYTF.

The rearrangement uses TRBV7-9 and TRBJ2-6, with a possible D match to TRBD1 (6 bases). The CDR3 is made up of 16 amino acids. The V gene's germline CDR1 is SEHNR and CDR2 FQNEAQ (reference sequence). The V and J ends lost 5 bases and 2 bases respectively, with 13 bases between them. CDR3 residues: CASSKPGVAGANVLTF. Here the CDR3 DNA reads TGTGCCAGCAGCAAACCAGGGGTAGCTGGGGCCAACGTCCTGACTTTC.

V gene TRBV18 combines with J gene TRBJ1-2; D ambiguous. Germline values: CDR1 KGHSH, CDR2 LQKENI. The ends were cut back, 0 bases at V and 7 bases at J, with 9 bases in the middle. CDR3 length: 13 residues. The CDR3 sequence: CASSPPEARGYTF. The CDR3 DNA follows: TGTGCCAGCTCACCACCGGAGGCGCGTGGCTACACCTTC.

V gene TRBV6-5 combines with J gene TRBJ1-3, with D tentatively TRBD1 (6 bases). CDR1 and CDR2 (germline): MNHEY, SVGAGI. Trimming stripped 5 bases from V and 3 bases from J, with 11 bases between. The CDR3 sequence is 14 residues long. CDR3 protein: CASSPRGGGNTIYF. The DNA for the CDR3 is TGTGCCAGCAGTCCCAGGGGCGGTGGAAACACCATATATTTT.

The chain is built from TRBV3-1 (or the pseudogene TRBV3-2) and TRBJ1-2; 8 bases are a match to TRBD1. The germline CDR1 and CDR2 sequences are LGHDT and YNNKEL (reference sequence). The CDR3 spans 15 residues. J gave up 5 bases and V 0 bases, and 5 bases lay outside the gene matches. DNA of the CDR3: TGTGCCAGCAGCCAAGAGTGGACAGGGAGATATGGCTACACCTTC. Its translation: CASSQEWTGRYGYTF.

This clone was recorded only once. The gene calls are TRBV2 and TRBJ1-1, with 9 bases fitting TRBD1. Germline CDR1 SNHLY, CDR2 FYNNEI. This CDR3 spans 14 amino acids. The V and J ends lost 7 bases and 1 base, in that order; junction bases with no gene match: 4. The chain's CDR3 is CASIPTGGNTEAFF. In nucleotides, the CDR3 is TGTGCCAGCATTCCGACAGGGGGGAACACTGAAGCTTTCTTT.

The CDR3, as DNA: TGTGCCAGCAGTGCGACAGGGCGCTTCACTGAAGCTTTCTTT. This encodes CASSATGRFTEAFF. The V and J genes are TRBV7-3 and TRBJ1-1; TRBD1 agrees at 7 bases. There are 14 residues in the CDR3. Germline trimming cut 6 bases from V and 4 bases from J; bases unmatched to any gene: 8. Germline V gene lookup returns CDR1 SGHTA and CDR2 FQGTGA. The full variable domain, its missing parts supplied by reference TRBV7-3 and TRBJ1-1, is GAGVSQTPSNKVTEKGKYVELRCDPISGHTALYWYRQSLGQGPEFLIYFQGTGAADDSGLPNDRFFAVRPEGSVSTLKIQRTERGDSAVYLCASSATGRFTEAFFGQGTRLTVV.

The V call is TRBV28, the J call TRBJ1-5; D ambiguous. This CDR3 region has 11 residues. In germline, CDR1 is MDHEN, CDR2 SYDVKM. The V and J ends lost 5 bases and 9 bases respectively, with 8 bases between them. CDR3 amino acids: CASSPTGPQHF. The CDR3 DNA sequence: TGTGCCAGCAGTCCGACGGGGCCCCAGCATTTT.

This chain links TRBV19 with TRBJ2-2; the D gene is possibly TRBD1 (6 bases). CDR1 is LNHDA, CDR2 SQIVND, per germline (reference sequence). V lost 5 bases and J 4 bases, leaving 14 bases between the germline ends. CDR3 length: 15 residues. The CDR3 DNA sequence: TGTGCCAGTAGTTTCCTGACAGGTTCCACCGGGGAGCTGTTTTTT. It translates to CASSFLTGSTGELFF. Looking up the rest from reference TRBV19 and TRBJ2-2 gives the full variable domain: DGGITQSPKYLFRKEGQNVTLSCEQNLNHDAMYWYRQDPGQGLRLIYYSQIVNDFQKGDIAEGYSVSREKKESFPLTVTSAQKNPTAFYLCASSFLTGSTGELFFGEGSRLTVL.

This chain connects TRBV18 to TRBJ1-2, with 10 positions matching TRBD1. The trim removed 4 bases at V and 7 bases at J, leaving 6 bases unmatched. This CDR3 has 14 residues. CDR1 KGHSH and CDR2 LQKENI come from the germline V gene. In DNA form, the CDR3 reads TGTGCCAGCTCACGCGACAGGGGGCCGGGTGGCTACACCTTC. Its translation: CASSRDRGPGGYTF.

This chain uses TRBV5-6 with TRBJ2-2, with D possibly TRBD2 on 6 matching bases. This CDR3 comprises 14 residues. CDR1 is SGHDT, CDR2 YYEEEE, per germline. V lost 4 bases to trimming and J lost 6 bases, with 13 bases between them. The CDR3 bases are TGTGCCAGCAGCAAACTAGGCGGGGCCGGGGAGCTGTTTTTT. Amino acid sequence: CASSKLGGAGELFF. Full variable domain (rest looked up from reference TRBV5-6 and TRBJ2-2): DAGVTQSPTHLIKTRGQQVTLRCSPKSGHDTVSWYQQALGQGPQFIFQYYEEEERQRGNFPDRFSGHQFPNYSSELNVNALLLGDSALYLCASSKLGGAGELFFGEGSRLTVL.

J is TRBJ1-2 and V is TRBV28; 7 nucleotides line up with TRBD1. V dropped 8 bases and J dropped 0; count of bases not matched to a gene: 3. CDR1 is MDHEN, CDR2 SYDVKM, per germline. CDR3 length: 13 residues. CDR3 coding DNA: TGTGCCAGCCGGGACAGCGCTAACTATGGCTACACCTTC. It codes for CASRDSANYGYTF.